A single sample gave rise to the 25 T cell receptor beta chains below, sequenced in a study of blood T cells in healthy people across ages. The authors ran a second PCR of roughly 6 to 12 cycles using a sample-barcoded 5' primer and a J-beta primer mix. TCRdb independently ran MiXCR on the 5' RACE reads; one entry per CDR3 protein. The table lists approximately 490,000 distinct CDR3 sequences, 24% of them singletons. These data also featured in a second study, about T cells of mothers and their children.

The specimen was blood. Every receptor here comes from a boy younger than 18 in good health.

This sequence joins TRBV6-5 and TRBJ2-3, with 9 bases identical to TRBD2. J was trimmed by 6 bases and V by 4 bases; bases with no gene match: 8. This CDR3 spans 15 amino acids. Germline V CDR1 and CDR2: MNHEY, SVGAGI. CDR3 coding DNA: TGTGCCAGCAGTTTAGTCGCGGGGGGGGTCGATACGCAGTATTTT. Its translation: CASSLVAGGVDTQYF.

The CDR3 sequence is CASSLAVTGKETQYF. The CDR3 DNA reads TGCGCCAGCAGCTTGGCGGTGACAGGAAAAGAGACCCAGTACTTC. The J gene is TRBJ2-5, the V gene TRBV5-1; perhaps TRBD1 as D (6 bases). Trimming cost V 0 bases and J 3 bases, with 12 bases left between them. CDR1 is SGHRS, CDR2 YFSETQ, per germline. The CDR3 extends over 15 amino acids. The full variable domain, with the rest looked up from reference TRBV5-1 and TRBJ2-5, is KAGVTQTPRYLIKTRGQQVTLSCSPISGHRSVSWYQQTPGQGLQFLFEYFSETQRNKGNFPGRFSGRQFSNSRSEMNVSTLELGDSALYLCASSLAVTGKETQYFGPGTRLLVL.

The chain joins TRBV7-2 to TRBJ2-1; the match to TRBD2 covers 12 bases. The V segment lost 1 base and the J segment 6 bases; nucleotides outside the gene matches: 4. CDR3 size: 16 residues. CDR1 is SGHTA and CDR2 is FQGNSA in the germline V gene. The CDR3 sequence: CASSLELAGGSNEQFF. In nucleotides, the CDR3 is TGTGCCAGCAGCTTAGAGCTAGCGGGAGGGAGCAATGAGCAGTTCTTC.

The chain employs TRBV21-1 and TRBJ1-2. TRBV21-1 represents a pseudogene. This CDR3 has 14 residues. CDR3 bases: TGTGCCAGCAGCCCAGGAACGTGCTTCACTGGCTACACCTTC. Its translation is CASSPGTCFTGYTF.

This clonotype was seen a few times. The genes are TRBV4-3 and TRBJ2-6, with a possible D match to TRBD1 (5 bases). Germline CDR1 and CDR2: LGHNA and YSLEER. The CDR3 has 19 amino acids. V dropped 4 bases and J dropped 0 bases, with 19 bases sitting between them. The CDR3 DNA is TGCGCCAGCAGCCCACAAACAGGCTATGCGCCCTCTGGGGCCAACGTCCTGACTTTC. Translating gives CASSPQTGYAPSGANVLTF.

This clonotype appeared a few times. The rearrangement joins TRBV28 to TRBJ2-2; D is uncertain. The ends were cut back, 3 bases at V and 1 base at J, with 9 bases in the middle. The CDR3 runs to 15 residues. Per germline, CDR1 MDHEN and CDR2 SYDVKM. This chain's CDR3 is CASSFASVNTGELFF. DNA of the CDR3: TGTGCCAGCAGTTTCGCATCCGTGAACACCGGGGAGCTGTTTTTT.

This clonotype was seen a handful of times. The V call is TRBV20-1, the J call TRBJ1-2; TRBD1 is a possible D gene (6 bases). Germline CDR1 and CDR2: DFQATT and SNEGSKA (reference sequence). The CDR3 spans 11 residues. Trimming left V 3 bases short and J 5 bases short, with 7 bases between. CDR3: CSASQGYGYTF. CDR3 in DNA: TGCAGTGCTAGCCAGGGGTATGGCTACACCTTC.

This clonotype has only a few counts. This chain uses TRBV6-5 with TRBJ2-5, with D tentatively TRBD2 (5 bases). Trimming shortened V by 11 bases and J by 4 bases, and 20 bases separated the two germline ends. Looked up from germline, CDR1 is MNHEY and CDR2 is SVGAGI. The CDR3 contains 14 residues. The CDR3 region is CAARPGGRGETQYF. The DNA for the CDR3 is TGTGCCGCTAGACCGGGCGGGCGTGGAGAGACCCAGTACTTC.

This clonotype was seen only a few times. J is TRBJ1-4 and V is TRBV25-1; a weak D match, TRBD1 (6 bases). CDR1 and CDR2 from the germline V gene are MGHDK and SYGVNS. V lost 3 bases to trimming and J lost 7 bases, with 15 bases between them. The CDR3 is 15 residues long. The CDR3 nucleotides read TGTGCCAGCAGTGAGTTGGAGACAGGAGGTGAAAAACTGTTTTTT. This sequence encodes CASSELETGGEKLFF.

This clonotype was seen a few times. The chain links TRBV28 to TRBJ2-1; 11 bases line up with TRBD2. From germline, CDR1 is MDHEN and CDR2 SYDVKM. The CDR3 totals 15 residues. V was clipped by 8 bases and J by 10 bases; unmatched bases: 13. The chain's CDR3 is CASGRTSGQPREQFF. CDR3 nucleotides: TGTGCCAGCGGCAGGACTAGCGGGCAACCCAGAGAGCAGTTCTTC.

This clonotype showed up many times. The CDR3 DNA is TGTGCCAGCAGGCCCGGGACAGAGAAAGAGACCCAGTACTTC. Its translation: CASRPGTEKETQYF. V is TRBV28 and J is TRBJ2-5, with 7 positions matching TRBD1. V lost 6 bases, J lost 3 bases, and 7 bases stayed unmatched. This CDR3 spans 14 amino acids. Germline lookup yields CDR1 MDHEN and CDR2 SYDVKM.

CDR3 DNA sequence: TGTGCCAGCAGTGAATTTTCAGTTAACACCGGGGAGCTGTTTTTT. As protein: CASSEFSVNTGELFF. The V gene is TRBV25-1, the J gene TRBJ2-2; D is undetermined. Trimming removed 1 base from V and 2 bases from J, with 8 bases in between. Germline loops: CDR1 MGHDK, CDR2 SYGVNS. The CDR3 has 15 amino acids.

A remark on this clonotype: The junction departs from the called germline gene at one end, perhaps through a read error. The chain couples TRBV5-1 to TRBJ1-2, with D possibly being TRBD1 (6 bases). Per the germline V gene, CDR1 is SGHRS and CDR2 is YFSETQ. The CDR3 covers 14 residues. CDR3 sequence: CASSSRTADYGHTF. The CDR3 nucleotides are TGCGCCAGCAGCAGCAGGACAGCTGATTATGGCCACACCTTC.

This chain uses TRBV5-4 with TRBJ2-3; TRBD2 is a possible D gene (7 bases). CDR3 length equals 13 residues. Germline loops: CDR1 SGHNT, CDR2 YYREEE (reference sequence). The CDR3 protein is CSHGGANPDTQYF. The DNA for the CDR3 is TGTTCCCATGGGGGGGCGAATCCAGATACGCAGTATTTT.

The CDR3 region is CASNARVNTEAFF. The CDR3 DNA follows: TGTGCCAGCAACGCCAGGGTTAACACTGAAGCTTTCTTT. The chain uses TRBV6-2 or TRBV6-3 and TRBJ1-1, with D perhaps TRBD1 (5 bases). The germline V gene encodes CDR1 MNHEY and CDR2 SVGEGT. V lost 7 bases and J lost 2, with 11 bases in between. The CDR3 length is 13 residues.

Concerning this clonotype itself: A read error may produce the germline difference seen at one junction end. The chain employs TRBV6-1 and TRBJ2-7, with D possibly being TRBD2 (6 bases). Germline values: CDR1 MNHNS, CDR2 SASEGT. CDR3 size: 15 residues. The CDR3 loop reads CASSGGGKGPYERYF. The CDR3 DNA reads as TGTGCCAGCAGTGGCGGAGGGAAGGGGCCCTACGAGCGGTACTTC.

V and J are TRBV21-1 and TRBJ2-7; TRBD2 is the table's D call and was not checked against the DNA. TRBV21-1 is assigned pseudogene status. This CDR3 region has 16 residues. The CDR3 DNA follows: TGTGCCAGCAGCAAATCCGCTAGCGGGGAAGGTTACGAGCAGTACTTC. This encodes CASSKSASGEGYEQYF.

The chain joins TRBV7-2 to TRBJ1-1; D ambiguous. V was trimmed by 2 bases and J by 6 bases, leaving 7 bases between them. The CDR3 loop spans 12 amino acids. Germline CDR1 and CDR2: SGHTA and FQGNSA. The CDR3 bases are TGTGCCAGCAGCTTACTAGGTCCTGAAGCTTTCTTT. Translation: CASSLLGPEAFF.

This chain joins TRBV6-2 or TRBV6-3 and TRBJ2-1; no firm D call. The closer fit of TRBJ2-5 to the DNA end suggests the J call may be wrong. Germline-derived CDR1 and CDR2 are MNHEY and SVGEGT. CDR3 length equals 13 residues. The CDR3 region is CASTLGIQETQYF. CDR3 nucleotide sequence: TGTGCCAGCACCTTGGGCATCCAAGAGACCCAGTACTTC.

This clonotype was seen only a few times. V is TRBV5-5 and J is TRBJ2-7; a weak D match, TRBD1 (5 bases). Germline CDR1 is SGHKS and CDR2 is YYEKEE (reference sequence). This CDR3 region has 15 residues. Trimming removed 2 bases at V and 0 bases at J, with 12 bases between. The CDR3 region is CASSFDSFPSYEQYF. CDR3 DNA sequence: TGTGCCAGCAGCTTCGACAGCTTCCCCTCCTACGAGCAGTACTTC.

The J gene is TRBJ2-3, the V gene TRBV4-2, with a tentative D call TRBD2 (5 bases). Germline CDR1 reads LGHNA; CDR2 reads YNFKEQ. The ends were cut back, 3 bases at V and 1 base at J, with 17 bases in the middle. This CDR3 is 17 amino acids long. The CDR3 DNA is TGTGCCAGCAGCCAGGTCCTGACGGGGAGCGGCACAGATACGCAGTATTTT. It translates to CASSQVLTGSGTDTQYF.

This clonotype was observed a handful of times. The chain has TRBV4-1 and TRBJ2-1; 7 bases are shared with TRBD1. Germline lookup yields CDR1 MGHRA and CDR2 YSYEKL. V was pared by 0 bases and J by 3 bases, with 5 bases of the junction left unmatched. This CDR3 region has 16 residues. The CDR3 DNA is TGCGCCAGCAGCCAAGATTGGCAGGGGGACTACAATGAGCAGTTCTTC. Protein product: CASSQDWQGDYNEQFF.

Points on this clonotype: One end of the junction is discordant with germline, which a read error may explain. The V call is TRBV5-1, the J call TRBJ2-5; TRBD2 matches at 7 bases. Germline CDR1 reads SGHRS; CDR2 reads YFSETQ. There are 14 residues in the CDR3. CDR3 sequence: CAGSSGTNQETQYF. CDR3 DNA sequence: TGCGCCGGCAGCTCCGGGACTAACCAAGAGACCCAGTACTTC.

This clonotype was recorded at least ten times. The V and J genes are TRBV18 and TRBJ2-3; D gene unclear. Germline CDR1 reads KGHSH; CDR2 reads LQKENI. The CDR3 sequence is 14 residues long. With 4 bases removed from V and 1 base from J, the gap between germline ends came to 9 bases. CDR3 sequence: CASSQVSGTDTQYF. CDR3 nucleotides: TGTGCCAGCTCACAAGTCTCAGGCACAGATACGCAGTATTTT. The whole variable domain, remainder taken from reference TRBV18 and TRBJ2-3, is NAGVMQNPRHLVRRRGQEARLRCSPMKGHSHVYWYRQLPEEGLKFMVYLQKENIIDESGMPKERFSAEFPKEGPSILRIQQVVRGDSAAYFCASSQVSGTDTQYFGPGTRLTVL.

The chain recombines TRBV28 with TRBJ2-5; TRBD1 agrees at 9 bases. Germline CDR1 is MDHEN and CDR2 is SYDVKM. The CDR3 covers 15 residues. The J segment lost 3 bases and the V segment lost 5 bases, leaving 7 bases of the junction unmatched. DNA for the CDR3: TGTGCCAGCAGTGCCTACAGGGGGCGTGAAGAGACCCAGTACTTC. This codes for CASSAYRGREETQYF.